Presented here are 10 T cell receptor beta chains from one specimen sequenced in a study of blood T cells in healthy people across ages. Using a J-beta primer mix together with a sample-barcoded 5' primer, a second PCR was run for roughly 7 to 12 cycles. TCRdb re-called the 5' RACE reads through MiXCR, storing one row per CDR3 protein. This table holds about 640,000 distinct CDR3 sequences, roughly 43% found once. The sequenced sample consisted of blood. These receptors were obtained from a man at least 80 years old in good health.

The chain links TRBV30 to TRBJ2-3, with D perhaps matching TRBD2 (6 bases). The V and J ends lost 2 bases and 4 bases respectively, with 16 bases between them. CDR3 length: 15 amino acids. The germline CDR1 and CDR2 sequences are GTSNPN and SVGIG (reference sequence). CDR3 protein: CAWSRDSKPADTQYF. The CDR3 DNA follows: TGTGCCTGGAGTAGGGACTCAAAACCCGCAGATACGCAGTATTTT.

This chain connects TRBV6-2 or TRBV6-3 to TRBJ1-5; TRBD1 might be the D (5 bases). This CDR3 region has 15 residues. The V and J ends lost 6 bases and 5 bases respectively, with 17 bases between them. Germline CDR1 is MNHEY and CDR2 is SVGEGT. The CDR3 spells CASSPTGPGDQPQHF. The DNA of the CDR3 is TGTGCCAGCAGCCCGACGGGGCCCGGTGATCAGCCCCAGCATTTT.

This chain joins TRBV7-2 and TRBJ1-1; perhaps TRBD1 as D (6 bases). The length of the CDR3 is 15 residues. Per the germline V gene, CDR1 is SGHTA and CDR2 is FQGNSA. The germline V and J ends were trimmed by 4 bases and 2 bases, with 14 bases remaining between them. The CDR3 loop is CASSYQGSGNTEAFF. CDR3 coding DNA: TGTGCCAGCAGCTATCAGGGGTCGGGAAACACTGAAGCTTTCTTT.

For the CDR3, the DNA is TGTGCCAGCAGTTACCAGATGGTCCCAAACACTGAAGCTTTCTTT. As protein: CASSYQMVPNTEAFF. This chain connects TRBV6-5 to TRBJ1-1; D unresolved. CDR1 MNHEY and CDR2 SVGAGI come from the germline V gene. This CDR3 has 15 amino acids. V was trimmed by 2 bases and J by 2 bases, leaving 12 bases between them.

The chain links TRBV5-1 to TRBJ2-4; TRBD1 might be the D (5 bases). The J call is in doubt because the DNA end fits TRBJ2-7 better. The V gene's germline CDR1 is SGHRS and CDR2 YFSETQ. The CDR3 is 14 residues long. The CDR3 bases are TGCGCCAGCACGGCGGACATTTCCAACTACGAGCAGTACTTC. The encoded protein is CASTADISNYEQYF.

The chain employs TRBV18 and TRBJ2-5; no definite D call. This CDR3 comprises 15 residues. Germline lookup yields CDR1 KGHSH and CDR2 LQKENI. Deletions cut 2 bases from V and 2 bases from J, with 12 bases between. CDR3 coding DNA: TGTGCCAGCTCACCAGCTCCCAGCATACAAGAGACCCAGTACTTC. It yields the protein CASSPAPSIQETQYF.

The chain links TRBV7-2 to TRBJ2-5; 16 bases agree with TRBD2. Trimming at V came to 3 bases and at J to 3 bases, leaving 1 base not matched to a gene. The germline V gene encodes CDR1 SGHTA and CDR2 FQGNSA. The CDR3 has 16 amino acids. CDR3 DNA: TGTGCCAGCAGCTTGGGACTAGCGGGGGGGGAAGAGACCCAGTACTTC. Amino acids: CASSLGLAGGEETQYF.

The gene calls are TRBV7-9 and TRBJ2-1; 12 bases align to TRBD2. The CDR3 runs 16 residues. V lost 4 bases, J lost 13 bases, and 14 bases stayed unmatched. CDR1 SEHNR and CDR2 FQNEAQ come from the germline V gene (reference sequence). Written as DNA, the CDR3 is TGTGCCAGCAGCTCCCGACTAGCGGGGGTACAAGAGACCCAGTTCTTC. This encodes CASSSRLAGVQETQFF.

The chain combines TRBV28 with TRBJ1-5; D is unresolved. The V end was cut by 7 bases, the J end by 1 base, with 14 bases between. CDR1 MDHEN and CDR2 SYDVKM come from the germline V gene. The CDR3 is made up of 15 amino acids. The DNA for the CDR3 is TGTGCCAGCATACCCGGGTCGGCGAGCAATCAGCCCCAGCATTTT. Translated: CASIPGSASNQPQHF.

This clonotype was picked up a small number of times. The V gene is TRBV3-1, the J gene TRBJ2-7; 10 nucleotides match TRBD2. Germline V gene data show CDR1 as LGHDT and CDR2 as YNNKEL (reference sequence). V trimming: 0 bases; J trimming: 6 bases; junction bases outside the gene matches: 14. This CDR3 is 18 amino acids long. In DNA, the CDR3 is TGTGCCAGCAGCCAAGACTCCCTAGCGGGAGCTCCCCGAGGCGAGCAGTACTTC. Translating gives CASSQDSLAGAPRGEQYF.